This T cell receptor beta chain was sequenced in a study of Tregs in tolerant kidney transplant recipients. For this clone: Its antigen is unknown. The junction departs from germline at one end; a sequencing error may be responsible. This sample includes further DNA sequences coding for the same CDR3.

Findings and caveats of the study: Changing PCR primers prevented nucleotide comparison between some patients' samples. Antigen-driven expansion was suggested because donor-specific Tregs expanded more than all Tregs in tolerant patients.

The CDR3 loop spans 15 amino acids. Looked up from germline, CDR1 is SGDLS and CDR2 is YYNGEE. Clones were sequenced by immunoSEQ multiplex PCR, and TCRdb holds only the in-frame ones, with some missing. The sample holds around 66,000 clones, around 85% seen once. Unstimulated regulatory T cells (CD4+CD25+CD127-), CD4+CD25- non-regulatory cells, CD4 and CD8 cells were FACS-sorted from thawed PBMCs. This TCR was sampled from a human donor who received a combined kidney and bone marrow transplant. Source: Tregs from blood, taken before the transplant. The V gene is TRBV9, the J gene TRBJ2-1; 9 nucleotides agree with TRBD2. CDR3 DNA sequence: TGCGCCAGCAGCATAGCGGGGGAGTCCTACAATGAGCAGTTCTTC. Amino acids: CASSIAGESYNEQFF.